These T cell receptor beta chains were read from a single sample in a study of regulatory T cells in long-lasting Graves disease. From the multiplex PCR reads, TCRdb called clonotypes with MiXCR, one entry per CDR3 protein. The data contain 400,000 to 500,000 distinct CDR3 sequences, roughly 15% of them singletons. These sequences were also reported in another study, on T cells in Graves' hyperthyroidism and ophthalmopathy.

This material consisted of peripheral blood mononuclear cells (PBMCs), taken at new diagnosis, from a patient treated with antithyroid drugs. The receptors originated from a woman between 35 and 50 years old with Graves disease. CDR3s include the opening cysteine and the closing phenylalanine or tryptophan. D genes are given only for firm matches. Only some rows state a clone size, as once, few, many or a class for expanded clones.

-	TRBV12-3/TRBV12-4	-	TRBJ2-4	CASLGGGTSNIQYF	TGTGCCAGCTTAGGAGGAGGGACGTCGAACATTCAGTACTTC
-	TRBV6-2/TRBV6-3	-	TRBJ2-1	CASSRVPPYNEQFF	TGTGCCAGCAGTCGAGTGCCTCCCTACAATGAGCAGTTCTTC
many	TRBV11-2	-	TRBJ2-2	CASSFRGPNTGELFF	TGTGCCAGCAGCTTCAGGGGCCCGAACACCGGGGAGCTGTTTTTT
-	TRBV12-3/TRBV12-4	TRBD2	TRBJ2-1	CASSRLAGEWYNEQFF	TGTGCCAGCAGCCGACTAGCGGGAGAGTGGTACAATGAGCAGTTCTTC
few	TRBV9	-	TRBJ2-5	CASSVRGNQETQYF	TGTGCCAGCAGCGTCCGAGGGAATCAAGAGACCCAGTACTTC
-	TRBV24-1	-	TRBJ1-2	CATSFGANYGYTF	TGTGCCACCAGTTTCGGGGCTAACTATGGCTACACCTTC
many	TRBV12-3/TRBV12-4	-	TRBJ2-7	CASSLASVDYEQYF	TGTGCCAGCAGTTTAGCGTCCGTCGACTACGAGCAGTACTTC
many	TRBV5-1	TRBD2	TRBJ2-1	CASSTGGLAGDNEQFF	TGCGCCAGCAGCACGGGGGGACTAGCGGGAGACAATGAGCAGTTCTTC
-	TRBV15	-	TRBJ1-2	CATSREGGLGYGYTF	TGTGCCACCAGCAGGGAAGGGGGGCTCGGCTATGGCTACACCTTC
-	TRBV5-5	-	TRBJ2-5	CASSWAGRVGTQYF	TGTGCCAGCAGCTGGGCAGGGCGGGTGGGGACCCAGTACTTC
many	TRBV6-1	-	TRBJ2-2	CASSEAPAGELFF	TGTGCCAGCAGTGAAGCGCCGGCCGGGGAGCTGTTTTTT
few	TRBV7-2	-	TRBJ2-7	CASSSWGQGGDEQYF	TGTGCCAGCAGCTCCTGGGGGCAGGGGGGGGACGAGCAGTACTTC
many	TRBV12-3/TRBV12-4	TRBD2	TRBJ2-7	CASRAGAYEQYF	TGTGCCAGCCGCGCGGGGGCCTACGAGCAGTACTTC
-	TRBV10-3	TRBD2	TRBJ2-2	CAISETAGGSGELFF	TGTGCCATCAGTGAAACAGCGGGAGGGTCCGGGGAGCTGTTTTTT
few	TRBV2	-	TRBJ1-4	CASSEGGEKLFF	TGTGCCAGCAGTGAAGGGGGTGAAAAACTGTTTTTT
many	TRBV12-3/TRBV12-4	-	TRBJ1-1	CASSFGGMDTEAFF	TGTGCCAGCAGTTTCGGGGGGATGGACACTGAAGCTTTCTTT
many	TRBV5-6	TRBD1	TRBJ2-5	CASSFRDRGGGETQYF	TGTGCCAGCAGCTTCCGGGACAGGGGTGGAGGAGAGACCCAGTACTTC
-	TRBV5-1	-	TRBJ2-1	CASSLKGPPNEQFF	TGCGCCAGCAGCTTAAAGGGCCCCCCCAATGAGCAGTTCTTC
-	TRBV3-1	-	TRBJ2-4	CASSHRFQKNIQYF	TGTGCCAGCAGCCACCGTTTTCAAAAAAACATTCAGTACTTC
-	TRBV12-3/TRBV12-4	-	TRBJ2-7	CASKGPGYEQYF	TGTGCCAGCAAGGGACCAGGATACGAGCAGTACTTC
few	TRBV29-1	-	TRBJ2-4	CSVELTVPNIQYF	TGCAGCGTTGAATTAACGGTGCCAAACATTCAGTACTTC
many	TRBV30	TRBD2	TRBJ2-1	CAWGTSAGEQFF	TGTGCCTGGGGGACTAGCGCGGGTGAGCAGTTCTTC
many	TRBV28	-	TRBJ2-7	CASSLGWGSSYEQYF	TGTGCCAGCAGTTTAGGGTGGGGCAGCTCCTACGAGCAGTACTTC
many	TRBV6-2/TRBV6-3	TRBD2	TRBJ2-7	CAISAGGPYEQYF	TGTGCCATCTCAGCGGGAGGACCCTACGAGCAGTACTTC
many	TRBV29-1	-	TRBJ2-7	CSVEAPGTYEQYF	TGCAGCGTTGAAGCCCCAGGGACGTACGAGCAGTACTTC
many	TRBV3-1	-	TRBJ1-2	CASSQGRGHYTF	TGTGCCAGCAGCCAGGGAAGAGGTCACTACACCTTC
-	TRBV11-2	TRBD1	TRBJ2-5	CASSQGIGQGRETQYF	TGCGCCAGCAGCCAAGGGATAGGACAGGGGAGGGAGACCCAGTACTTC
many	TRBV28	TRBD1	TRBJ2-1	CASRLPGQGAGEQFF	TGTGCCAGCAGACTCCCGGGACAGGGGGCAGGTGAGCAGTTCTTC
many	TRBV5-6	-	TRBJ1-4	CASSEGNEKLFF	TGTGCCAGCAGCGAAGGGAATGAAAAACTGTTTTTT
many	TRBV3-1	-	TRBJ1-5	CASSPWDNNQPQHF	TGTGCCAGCAGCCCCTGGGACAATAATCAGCCCCAGCATTTT
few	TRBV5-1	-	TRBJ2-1	CASSATTSEQFF	TGCGCCAGCAGCGCGACTACCTCTGAGCAGTTCTTC
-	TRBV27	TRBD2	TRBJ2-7	CASSLNPGTSGRHEQYF	TGTGCCAGCAGTCTTAACCCCGGGACTAGCGGGAGGCACGAGCAGTACTTC
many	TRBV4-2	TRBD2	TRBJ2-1	CASSQPNAWTSGSVYEQFF	TGTGCCAGCAGCCAACCCAACGCCTGGACTAGCGGGAGTGTCTATGAGCAGTTCTTC
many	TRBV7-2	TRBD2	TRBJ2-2	CASSLNSGRGGELFF	TGTGCCAGCAGCCTCAATAGCGGGAGGGGCGGGGAGCTGTTTTTT
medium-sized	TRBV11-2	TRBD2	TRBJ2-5	CASSLPPLAGSETQYF	TGTGCCAGCAGCTTACCCCCGCTAGCGGGTTCGGAGACCCAGTACTTC
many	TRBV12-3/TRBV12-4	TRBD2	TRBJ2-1	CASSPRLLAGGNEQFF	TGTGCCAGCAGTCCCCGATTACTAGCGGGAGGCAATGAGCAGTTCTTC
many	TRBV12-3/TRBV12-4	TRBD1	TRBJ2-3	CATRDSVDTQYF	TGTGCCACTCGGGACAGCGTAGATACGCAGTATTTT
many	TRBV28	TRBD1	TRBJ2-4	CASSLEGGTENIQYF	TGTGCCAGCAGTTTAGAGGGTGGGACAGAAAACATTCAGTACTTC
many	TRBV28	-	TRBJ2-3	CASSFLDYNTQYF	TGTGCCAGCAGCTTCCTCGACTATAATACGCAGTATTTT
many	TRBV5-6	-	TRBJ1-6	CASSLFRSSYNSPLHF	TGTGCCAGCAGCTTGTTCAGGAGCTCCTATAATTCACCCCTCCACTTT